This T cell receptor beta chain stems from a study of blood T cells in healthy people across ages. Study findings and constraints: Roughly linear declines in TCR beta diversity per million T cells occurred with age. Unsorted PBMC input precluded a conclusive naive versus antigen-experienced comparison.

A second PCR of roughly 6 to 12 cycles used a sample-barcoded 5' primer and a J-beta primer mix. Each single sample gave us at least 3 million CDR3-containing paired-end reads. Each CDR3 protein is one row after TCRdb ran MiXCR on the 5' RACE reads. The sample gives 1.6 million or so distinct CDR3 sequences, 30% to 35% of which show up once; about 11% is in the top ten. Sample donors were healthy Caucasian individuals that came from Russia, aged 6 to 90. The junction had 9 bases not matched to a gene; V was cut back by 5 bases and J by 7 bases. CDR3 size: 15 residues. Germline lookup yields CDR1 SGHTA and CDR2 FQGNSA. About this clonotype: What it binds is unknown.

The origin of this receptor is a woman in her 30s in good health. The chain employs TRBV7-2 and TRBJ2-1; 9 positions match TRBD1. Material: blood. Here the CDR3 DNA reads TGTGCCAGCAGCCGATTCCGGGACAGGGCGAATGAGCAGTTCTTC. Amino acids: CASSRFRDRANEQFF.